One and the same sample provided the 11 T cell receptor delta chains below, sequenced in a study of Vδ1+ human thymocytes. No antigen is known for these receptors. Extracted RNA was reverse transcribed into cDNA. The CDR3 regions were amplified by multiplex PCR from V-gene primers to a constant-region primer. TCRdb called clones from the multiplex PCR reads again using CATT. Altogether roughly 50,000 delta-chain clones are present, approximately 16% being singletons, with the ten largest covering roughly 0.5%. Points from the study as a whole: Highly polyclonal TRG and TRD repertoires with Gaussian CDR3 length distributions appeared in thymus.

Sequencing was performed on Vdelta1+ gamma-delta thymocytes from the thymus. Specified subset: FACS-sorted CD3+ TCRalphabeta- TCRVdelta1+ TCRVdelta2- thymocytes. Receptor source: a boy in the first two years of life who had congenital heart surgery.

This clone was detected a few times. The V gene is TRDV1, the J gene TRDJ1, with D perhaps given as TRDD2 or TRDD3 (9 bases each). Trimming removed 4 bases from V and 3 bases from J, with 30 bases in between. Germline V gene lookup returns CDR1 TSWWSYY and CDR2 QGS. The CDR3 is made up of 20 amino acids. CDR3 loop: CALGGPFLRRGIQSADKLIF. The DNA for the CDR3 is TGTGCTCTTGGGGGCCCCTTCCTACGAAGGGGGATACAGTCGGCCGATAAACTCATCTTT.

There are a few counts of this clone. The rearrangement links TRDV1 to TRDJ1; the D gene could be TRDD2 or TRDD3 (5 bases each). The germline V gene encodes CDR1 TSWWSYY and CDR2 QGS. The CDR3 has 22 amino acids. Trimming removed 5 bases from V and 0 bases from J, with 34 bases in between. The DNA of the CDR3 is TGTGCTCTTGGGTCTCTTCCAATACTTTCGGGGAAGGGTCCCGTTTACACCGATAAACTCATCTTT. It yields the protein CALGSLPILSGKGPVYTDKLIF.

This chain uses TRDV1 with TRDJ1; TRDD2 aligns across 8 bases. The CDR3 consists of 21 residues. After removal of 5 bases from V and 1 base from J, the junction contained 24 bases not matched to a gene. CDR1 and CDR2 (germline): TSWWSYY, QGS. This CDR3 is CALGPRGLPNFGGLFTDKLIF. DNA of the CDR3: TGTGCTCTTGGGCCTAGGGGCCTTCCTAATTTTGGGGGCCTATTCACCGATAAACTCATCTTT.

In its sample, this clone was seen a few times. The chain joins TRDV1 to TRDJ1, with 9 bases aligning to TRDD3. The CDR3 length is 23 residues. Trimming at V came to 1 base and at J to 0 bases, leaving 24 bases not matched to a gene. The germline V gene has CDR1 TSWWSYY and CDR2 QGS. CDR3 residues: CALGERYVPLTGGGPEYTDKLIF. The CDR3 DNA is TGTGCTCTTGGGGAACGGTACGTTCCCCTTACTGGGGGAGGCCCGGAGTACACCGATAAACTCATCTTT.

The genes are TRDV1 and TRDJ1; 13 bases are a match to TRDD3. Germline CDR1 reads TSWWSYY; CDR2 reads QGS. This CDR3 comprises 23 residues. The J segment lost 0 bases and the V segment lost 1 base, leaving 20 bases of the junction unmatched. In DNA form, the CDR3 reads TGTGCTCTTGGGGAACGCTCCCGTTCCCCTACTGGGGGATACGCGGGGCACACCGATAAACTCATCTTT. Protein: CALGERSRSPTGGYAGHTDKLIF.

The chain is built from TRDV1 and TRDJ2; 8 bases line up with TRDD3. The CDR3 length is 18 residues. J lost 0 bases, V lost 6 bases, and 12 bases had no gene match. Germline V lookup: CDR1 TSWWSYY, CDR2 QGS. The CDR3 here is CALGSLAGDTPLTAQLFF. The CDR3 DNA sequence: TGTGCTCTTGGTTCCCTAGCTGGGGATACACCTTTGACAGCACAACTCTTCTTT.

The chain is built from TRDV1 and TRDJ1; D is possibly TRDD3 (5 bases). Germline V CDR1 and CDR2: TSWWSYY, QGS. The CDR3 extends over 14 amino acids. V lost 1 base and J 2 bases, leaving 8 bases between the germline ends. The CDR3 coding sequence is TGTGCTCTTGGGGAACGCGGGGAGACCGATAAACTCATCTTT. Protein sequence: CALGERGETDKLIF.

This clone has a handful of counts. The rearrangement joins TRDV1 to TRDJ1; 9 bases match TRDD3. The CDR3 totals 24 residues. CDR1 is TSWWSYY and CDR2 is QGS in the germline V gene. Losses at the gene ends were 1 base for V and 4 bases for J; bases not matched to a gene: 31. As DNA, the CDR3 is TGTGCTCTTGGGGAACCCTCCTCGCCCCTTCCCGTAACTGGGGGACCCAGCGTTGGCGATAAACTCATCTTT. Residues: CALGEPSSPLPVTGGPSVGDKLIF.

This clone came up a few times. The rearrangement links TRDV3 to TRDJ1; 7 bases are shared with TRDD3. Germline V gives CDR1 TVYSNPD, CDR2 GDNSRS (reference sequence). This CDR3 has 15 amino acids. Germline trimming cut 5 bases from V and 0 bases from J; bases unmatched to any gene: 12. CDR3 loop: CAQPGDIRHTDKLIF. As DNA, the CDR3 is TGTGCCCAGCCCGGGGATATTCGGCACACCGATAAACTCATCTTT.

Only a few counts were recorded for this clone. The sample carries other DNA sequences with the same CDR3. The rearrangement joins TRDV2 to TRDJ1; 11 bases align to TRDD3. CDR1 GEAIGNYY and CDR2 EKD come from the germline V gene. The CDR3 contains 18 residues. V shed 5 bases, J shed 1 base, and the junction held 14 bases outside the gene matches. Here the CDR3 reads CACGAFGVGDTRTDKLIF. CDR3 DNA sequence: TGTGCCTGTGGTGCGTTCGGGGTGGGGGATACGCGCACCGATAAACTCATCTTT.

The V call is TRDV1, the J call TRDJ1, with D maybe TRDD3 (6 bases). The germline gives CDR1 TSWWSYY, CDR2 QGS. Trimming removed 7 bases at V and 2 bases at J, with 17 bases between. The CDR3 consists of 15 residues. CDR3 bases: TGTGCTCTTGACCCAACCCAGGGGGAGACCGATAAACTCATCTTT. This encodes CALDPTQGETDKLIF.